This TCR beta chain is drawn from a study of human T cells and chemical hapten exposure. Turning to the study itself: Patch tests put 0.01% DPC on the upper back, and the results were checked at 6 days.

Germline V gene data show CDR1 as DFQATT and CDR2 as SNEGSKA (reference sequence). This CDR3 comprises 17 residues. V was clipped by 4 bases and J by 0 bases, with 21 bases between them. Individual cDNA molecules each carried unique molecular identifiers attached by the library. TCRdb called the RACE reads again in MiXCR, with one record for every CDR3 protein. Of some 70,000 distinct CDR3 sequences listed, over 9.5% are singletons. Documented time point: pre-sensitization, week 0. Treatment noted: therapeutic diphenylcyclopropenone sensitization with weekly scalp DPC. At every patch-test visit, blood was drawn before the patch test was applied. From whole blood left unfractionated, total RNA was extracted.

The sample was whole blood, taken in connection with sensitization to the hapten diphenylcyclopropenone (DPC). The origin of this receptor is a woman aged 45-60 years with alopecia areata. Some clones in this sample may be carry-over from other donors' samples. V and J are TRBV20-1 and TRBJ1-2; the D gene is possibly TRBD1 (5 bases). The CDR3 DNA follows: TGCAGTGCTACAGGGACGATTAAGTCCCTAGCTAACTATGGCTACACCTTC. Translated: CSATGTIKSLANYGYTF.